This TCR beta chain appears in the sequencing data of a study of blood T cell repertoires in COVID-19. In the study overall: The study drew acute and convalescent COVID-19 samples from the United States, Italy and Spain. PBMCs, B-cell-depleted T cells, or T cells were the source of the cDNA or gDNA that made up the material.

V was trimmed by 3 bases and J by 2 bases, leaving 14 bases between them. CDR3 length equals 15 residues. Germline V gene data show CDR1 as LNHDA and CDR2 as SQIVND (reference sequence). Per the study methods: Amplified reference gene primers provided the basis for estimating nucleated cell counts. Assay used: immunoSEQ multiplex PCR; TCRdb lists only in-frame clones, some missing. Clonal size and the V and J genes are those of that table, whereas D and trimming came from the DNA. Of over 100,000 clones listed, 86% are singletons. This receptor was obtained from a man between 40 and 49 years old with acute or convalescent COVID-19. The sequenced sample consisted of peripheral blood. The rearrangement joins TRBV19 to TRBJ2-7, with a possible D match to TRBD2 (5 bases). The chain's CDR3 is CASSISVGGPYEQYF. DNA for the CDR3: TGTGCCAGTAGTATTTCTGTTGGAGGACCCTACGAGCAGTACTTC.